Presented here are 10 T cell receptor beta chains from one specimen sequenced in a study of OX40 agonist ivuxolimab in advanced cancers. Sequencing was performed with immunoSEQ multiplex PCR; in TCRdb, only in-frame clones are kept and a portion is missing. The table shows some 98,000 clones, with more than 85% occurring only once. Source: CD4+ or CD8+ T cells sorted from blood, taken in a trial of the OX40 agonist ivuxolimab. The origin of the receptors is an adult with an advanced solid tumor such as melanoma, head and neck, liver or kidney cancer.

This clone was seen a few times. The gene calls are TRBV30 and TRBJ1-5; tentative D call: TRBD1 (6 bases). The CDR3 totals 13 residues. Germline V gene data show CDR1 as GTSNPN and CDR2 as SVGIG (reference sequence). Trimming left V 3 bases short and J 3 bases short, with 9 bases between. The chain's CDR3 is CAWSRGANQPQHF. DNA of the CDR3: TGTGCCTGGAGCCGGGGGGCCAATCAGCCCCAGCATTTT.

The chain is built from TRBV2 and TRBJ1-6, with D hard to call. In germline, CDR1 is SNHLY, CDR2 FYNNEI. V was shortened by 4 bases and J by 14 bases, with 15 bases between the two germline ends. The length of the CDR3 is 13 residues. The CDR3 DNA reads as TGTGCCAGCAGTGGGGATGTGACCTCGGCCCTCCACTTT. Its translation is CASSGDVTSALHF.

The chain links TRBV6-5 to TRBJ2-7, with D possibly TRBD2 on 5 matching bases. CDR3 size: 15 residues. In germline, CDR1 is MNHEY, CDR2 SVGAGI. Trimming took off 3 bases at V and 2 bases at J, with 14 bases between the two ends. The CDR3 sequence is CASSYSGYPAYEQYF. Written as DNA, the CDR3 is TGTGCCAGCAGTTATTCGGGGTATCCCGCCTACGAGCAGTACTTC.

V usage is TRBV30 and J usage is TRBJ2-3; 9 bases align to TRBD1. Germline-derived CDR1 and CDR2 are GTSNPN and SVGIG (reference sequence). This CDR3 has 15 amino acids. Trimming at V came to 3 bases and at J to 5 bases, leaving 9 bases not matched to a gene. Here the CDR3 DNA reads TGTGCCTGGAGCCCGGGGGACAGGGCTATAGATACGCAGTATTTT. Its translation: CAWSPGDRAIDTQYF.

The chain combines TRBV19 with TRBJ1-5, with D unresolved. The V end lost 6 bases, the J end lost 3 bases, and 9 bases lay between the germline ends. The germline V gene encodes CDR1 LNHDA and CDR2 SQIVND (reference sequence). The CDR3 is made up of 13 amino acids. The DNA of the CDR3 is TGTGCCAGTAGGTACACCGACAATCAGCCCCAGCATTTT. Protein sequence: CASRYTDNQPQHF.

The CDR3, as DNA: TGTGCCAGCAGCGTAGGAGCGGGAGGGCCGGGGTACAATGAGCAGTTCTTC. This encodes CASSVGAGGPGYNEQFF. The rearrangement joins TRBV9 to TRBJ2-1, with 10 bases that match TRBD2. The CDR3 consists of 17 residues. V lost 0 bases and J lost 4; bases outside the gene matches: 7. CDR1 SGDLS and CDR2 YYNGEE come from the germline V gene. The full variable domain, its missing parts supplied by reference TRBV9 and TRBJ2-1, is DSGVTQTPKHLITATGQRVTLRCSPRSGDLSVYWYQQSLDQGLQFLIQYYNGEERAKGNILERFSAQQFPDLHSELNLSSLELGDSALYFCASSVGAGGPGYNEQFFGPGTRLTVL.

The CDR3 region is CASSQGVGHGQETQYF. CDR3 coding DNA: TGCGCCAGCAGCCAAGGGGTGGGACACGGACAAGAGACCCAGTACTTC. The chain links TRBV4-1 to TRBJ2-5, with D tentatively TRBD1 (6 bases). The CDR3 covers 16 residues. In germline, CDR1 is MGHRA, CDR2 YSYEKL. V gave up 1 base and J gave up 2 bases, with 14 bases separating them.

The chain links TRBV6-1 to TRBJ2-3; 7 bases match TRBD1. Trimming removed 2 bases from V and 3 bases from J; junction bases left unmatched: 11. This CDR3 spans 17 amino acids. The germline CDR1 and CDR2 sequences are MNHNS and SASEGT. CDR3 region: CASSERTGRVSTDTQYF. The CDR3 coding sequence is TGTGCCAGCAGTGAACGGACAGGTCGAGTGAGTACAGATACGCAGTATTTT.

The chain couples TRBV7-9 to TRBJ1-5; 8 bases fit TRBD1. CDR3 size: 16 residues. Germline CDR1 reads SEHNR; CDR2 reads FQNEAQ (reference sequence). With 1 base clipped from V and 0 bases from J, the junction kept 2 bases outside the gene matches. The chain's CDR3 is CASSLVDRDSNQPQHF. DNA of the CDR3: TGTGCCAGCAGCTTAGTGGACAGGGATAGCAATCAGCCCCAGCATTTT.

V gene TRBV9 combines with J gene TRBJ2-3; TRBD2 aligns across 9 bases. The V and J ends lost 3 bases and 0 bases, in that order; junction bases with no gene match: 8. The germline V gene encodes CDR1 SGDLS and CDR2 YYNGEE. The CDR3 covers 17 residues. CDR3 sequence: CASSARSGGPSTDTQYF. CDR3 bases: TGTGCCAGCAGCGCCCGGAGCGGGGGGCCCAGCACAGATACGCAGTATTTT.